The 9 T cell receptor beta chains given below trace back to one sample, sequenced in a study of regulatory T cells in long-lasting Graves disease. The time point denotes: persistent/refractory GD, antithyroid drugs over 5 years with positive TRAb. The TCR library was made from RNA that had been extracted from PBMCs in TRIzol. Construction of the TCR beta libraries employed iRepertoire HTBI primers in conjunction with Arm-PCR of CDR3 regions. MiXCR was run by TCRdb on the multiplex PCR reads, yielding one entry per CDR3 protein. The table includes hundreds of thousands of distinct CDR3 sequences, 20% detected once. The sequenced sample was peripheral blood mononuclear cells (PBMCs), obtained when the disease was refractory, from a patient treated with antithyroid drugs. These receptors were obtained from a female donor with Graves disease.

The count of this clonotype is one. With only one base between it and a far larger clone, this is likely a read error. CDR3 amino acids: CASSTQNTEAFF. The CDR3 nucleotides are TGTGCCAGCAGCACACAGAACACTGAAGCTTTCTTT. The chain joins TRBV13 to TRBJ1-1; D remains ambiguous. The CDR3 contains 12 residues. V shed 5 bases and J shed 1 base, with 5 bases lying between them. Germline values: CDR1 PRHDT, CDR2 FYEKMQ (reference sequence).

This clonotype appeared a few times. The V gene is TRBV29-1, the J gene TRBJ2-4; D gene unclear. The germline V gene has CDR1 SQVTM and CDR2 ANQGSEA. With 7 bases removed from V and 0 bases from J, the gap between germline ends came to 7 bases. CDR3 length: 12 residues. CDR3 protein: CSAKLAKNIQYF. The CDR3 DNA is TGCAGCGCAAAACTAGCCAAAAACATTCAGTACTTC.

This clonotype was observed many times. CDR3 protein: CASSLVGSYGYTF. CDR3 in DNA: TGTGCCAGCAGCTTAGTTGGGAGCTATGGCTACACCTTC. This rearrangement joins TRBV7-2 to TRBJ1-2; D is uncertain. The CDR3 totals 13 residues. Trimming removed 1 base from V and 4 bases from J, with 7 bases in between. CDR1 and CDR2 (germline): SGHTA, FQGNSA.

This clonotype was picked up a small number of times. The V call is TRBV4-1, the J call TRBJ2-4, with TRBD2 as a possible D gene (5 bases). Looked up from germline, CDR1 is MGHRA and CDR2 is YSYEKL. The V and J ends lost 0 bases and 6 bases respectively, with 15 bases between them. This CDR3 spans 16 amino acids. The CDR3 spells CASSQDSPARGNIQYF. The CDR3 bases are TGCGCCAGCAGCCAAGATTCGCCTGCCCGGGGAAACATTCAGTACTTC.

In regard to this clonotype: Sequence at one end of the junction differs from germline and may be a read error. CDR3 nucleotide sequence: TGTGCTAGCAGCTTAGGACTAGCGGGAGAAGAGACCCAGTACTTC. This translates into CASSLGLAGEETQYF. The rearrangement uses TRBV7-7 and TRBJ2-5; 13 positions agree with TRBD2. The germline V gene encodes CDR1 SSHAT and CDR2 FNYEAQ (reference sequence). The CDR3 is 15 residues long.

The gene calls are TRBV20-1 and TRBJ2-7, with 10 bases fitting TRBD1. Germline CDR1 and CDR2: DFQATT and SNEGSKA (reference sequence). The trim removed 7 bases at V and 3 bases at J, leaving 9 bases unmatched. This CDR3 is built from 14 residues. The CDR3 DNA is TGCAGTGTTGCCCGGACAGGGGGACACTACGAGCAGTACTTC. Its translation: CSVARTGGHYEQYF.

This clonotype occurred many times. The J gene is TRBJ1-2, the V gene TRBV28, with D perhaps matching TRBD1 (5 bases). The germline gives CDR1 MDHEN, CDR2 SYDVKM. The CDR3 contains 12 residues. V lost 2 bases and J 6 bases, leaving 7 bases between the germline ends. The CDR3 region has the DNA TGTGCCAGCAGTTTAATCAGGGATGGCTACACCTTC. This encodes CASSLIRDGYTF.

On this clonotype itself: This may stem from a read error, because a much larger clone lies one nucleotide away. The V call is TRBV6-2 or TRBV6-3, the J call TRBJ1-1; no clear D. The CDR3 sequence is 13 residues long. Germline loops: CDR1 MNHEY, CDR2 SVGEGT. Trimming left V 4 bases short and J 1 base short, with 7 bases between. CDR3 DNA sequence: TGTGCCAGCAGTTGGCAGGAGAACACTGAAGCTTTCTTT. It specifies CASSWQENTEAFF.

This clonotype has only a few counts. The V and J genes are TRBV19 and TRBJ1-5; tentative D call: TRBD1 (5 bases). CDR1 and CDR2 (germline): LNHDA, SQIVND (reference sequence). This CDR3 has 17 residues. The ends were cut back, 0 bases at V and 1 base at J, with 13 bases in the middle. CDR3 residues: CASSIDAGRVSNQPQHF. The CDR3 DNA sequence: TGTGCCAGTAGTATAGATGCGGGGCGCGTGAGCAATCAGCCCCAGCATTTT.